This TCR beta chain was recorded in a study of shared clonotypes between healthy human individuals. The protocol was immunoSEQ multiplex PCR, while the TCRdb copy is restricted to in-frame clones and leaves out a portion. This sample carries more than 550,000 clones, 90% of them seen once, and the ten largest clones take 30% to 35%. The study, taken as a whole, reports: Few donors restricted represented genetic and exposure-history diversity. On the whole, naive subsets had larger estimated richness than memory subsets had. Inspection by rarefaction showed sorted-subset sequencing to be incomplete despite large depth.

As for this clone: The antigen is undetermined. Distinct nucleotide sequences in the sample also encode this CDR3.

V lost 6 bases to trimming and J lost 0 bases, with 3 bases between them. The CDR3 runs to 12 residues. Germline CDR1 and CDR2: SGHVS and FQNEAQ. This sequence originates from a man in his late teens or twenties in good health. Some clones in this sample may be carry-over from other donors' samples. V is TRBV7-8 and J is TRBJ1-5; the D is unclear. The material sequenced was memory CD8+ T cells from PBMCs. Subset defined: CD45RO+ cells pooled with CCR7-negative TemRA cells. CDR3 in amino acids: CASSDSNQPQHF. Written as DNA, the CDR3 is TGTGCCAGCAGTGATAGCAATCAGCCCCAGCATTTT.